The 12 T cell receptor beta chains below come from one sample, sequenced in a study of tumor-infiltrating lymphocytes in oesophageal squamous cell carcinoma. Using its own MiXCR run on the PCR reads, TCRdb lists one record per CDR3 protein. This table holds 8,000 to 11,000 distinct CDR3 sequences, about two thirds found once. Sequencing was performed on esophageal tumor tissue. Receptor source: a female donor with esophageal squamous cell carcinoma.

The table lists this clonotype with a few counts. The rearrangement links TRBV7-6 to TRBJ2-5; the D is unclear. Per the germline V gene, CDR1 is SGHVS and CDR2 is FNYEAQ. This CDR3 contains 12 residues. The V end was cut by 5 bases, the J end by 5 bases, with 9 bases between. As DNA, the CDR3 is TGTGCCAGCAGCGACCCCGGGGAGACCCAGTACTTC. Translating gives CASSDPGETQYF.

The CDR3 loop is CASSSGTGIENEQFF. In DNA, the CDR3 is TGTGCCAGCAGCTCAGGGACAGGGATTGAGAATGAGCAGTTCTTC. The chain combines TRBV7-3 with TRBJ2-1; TRBD1 matches at 9 bases. The junction had 8 bases not matched to a gene; V was cut back by 4 bases and J by 7 bases. This CDR3 has 15 residues. Germline-derived CDR1 and CDR2 are SGHTA and FQGTGA.

The rearrangement uses TRBV6-6 and TRBJ2-1; D unclear. With the DNA end fitting TRBJ2-5 better, the J assignment may be wrong. Germline CDR1 reads MNHNY; CDR2 reads SVGAGI (reference sequence). This CDR3 is 13 amino acids long. DNA of the CDR3: TGTGCCAGCAGTTACTCGACCGGGGAGACCCAGTACTTC. Amino acid sequence: CASSYSTGETQYF.

This chain links TRBV6-1 with TRBJ2-1, with D perhaps assigned TRBD1 or TRBD2 (5 bases each). The DNA end is a closer match to TRBJ2-5, so the J assignment may be wrong. Germline CDR1 and CDR2: MNHNS and SASEGT. The CDR3 runs 12 residues. CDR3: CASSGTEETQYF. CDR3 DNA: TGTGCCAGCAGCGGGACCGAAGAGACCCAGTACTTC.

This clonotype has a handful of counts. One junction end disagrees with the germline gene, perhaps due to a read error. The V call is TRBV7-6, the J call TRBJ2-1, with a weak D call TRBD2 (7 bases). The J call may not be correct, given that the DNA end is closer to TRBJ2-7. CDR3 length equals 14 residues. Germline values: CDR1 SGHVS, CDR2 FNYEAQ. DNA of the CDR3: TGTGCTAGCAGCTTAGGGGGGGAGTGCTTTGAGCAGTACTTC. This gives the protein CASSLGGECFEQYF.

The V gene is TRBV7-8, the J gene TRBJ2-5, with D tentatively TRBD1 (5 bases). The J call is doubtful: the DNA matches TRBJ2-7 better. The CDR3 runs to 14 residues. Germline lookup yields CDR1 SGHVS and CDR2 FQNEAQ. CDR3 protein: CASSVGHLSYEQYF. DNA for the CDR3: TGTGCCAGCAGCGTTGGACACCTGTCCTACGAGCAGTACTTC.

The J gene is TRBJ2-3, the V gene TRBV7-6; D remains ambiguous. The CDR3 is 14 residues long. Germline assignment: CDR1 SGHVS and CDR2 FNYEAQ. V was clipped by 2 bases and J by 2 bases, with 8 bases between them. The CDR3 is CASSLTKPTDTQYF. CDR3 DNA: TGTGCCAGCAGCTTAACCAAACCCACAGATACGCAGTATTTT.

In its sample, this clonotype was seen a few times. The V call is TRBV7-6, the J call TRBJ2-3; no definite D call. V lost 7 bases to trimming and J lost 1 base, with 9 bases between them. The germline V gene encodes CDR1 SGHVS and CDR2 FNYEAQ. The CDR3 is 13 amino acids. CDR3 sequence: CASNLAGTDTQYF. CDR3 nucleotide sequence: TGTGCCAGCAACCTGGCGGGCACAGATACGCAGTATTTT.

The chain joins TRBV7-3 to TRBJ2-1; 7 bases match TRBD1. The J call may be mistaken, given a closer DNA end match to TRBJ2-5. Germline loops: CDR1 SGHTA, CDR2 FQGTGA. The CDR3 is 15 amino acids. Written as DNA, the CDR3 is TGTGCCAGCAGCTTAACCTCGACAGGGCTCGAGACCCAGTACTTC. This codes for CASSLTSTGLETQYF.

Remarks on this clonotype: The CDR3 does not end in the conserved phenylalanine or tryptophan, so this is likely a read error. Because the CDR3's place on the DNA is in doubt, the DNA is left out and the CDR3 is given as listed by TCRdb. The chain joins TRBV5-1 to TRBJ2-7; the table's TRBD2 call for D was not verified on the DNA. The germline CDR1 and CDR2 sequences are SGHRS and YFSETQ. Including both end residues, the CDR3 is 16 amino acids long. The CDR3 spells CASSSLLGNYGYTFGS.

In its sample, this clonotype is large (0.1 to 1%). The chain joins TRBV7-6 to TRBJ2-7; 11 bases are a match to TRBD2. The length of the CDR3 is 15 residues. The germline V gene has CDR1 SGHVS and CDR2 FNYEAQ. V shed 4 bases, J shed 7 bases, and the junction held 9 bases outside the gene matches. The chain's CDR3 is CASSSSGGPKVEQYF. The CDR3 coding sequence is TGTGCCAGCAGCTCTAGCGGGGGGCCAAAGGTAGAGCAGTACTTC.

The V call is TRBV7-6, the J call TRBJ2-3, with D perhaps matching TRBD1 (6 bases). V was shortened by 5 bases and J by 2 bases, with 23 bases between the two germline ends. Germline-derived CDR1 and CDR2 are SGHVS and FNYEAQ. The CDR3 loop spans 18 amino acids. For the CDR3, the DNA is TGTGCCAGCAGCCAGGGGACCCTCGCGAGTTCTGTCACAGATACGCAGTATTTT. This sequence encodes CASSQGTLASSVTDTQYF. The full variable domain, with the rest looked up from reference TRBV7-6 and TRBJ2-3, is GAGVSQSPRYKVTKRGQDVALRCDPISGHVSLYWYRQALGQGPEFLTYFNYEAQQDKSGLPNDRFSAERPEGSISTLTIQRTEQRDSAMYRCASSQGTLASSVTDTQYFGPGTRLTVL.